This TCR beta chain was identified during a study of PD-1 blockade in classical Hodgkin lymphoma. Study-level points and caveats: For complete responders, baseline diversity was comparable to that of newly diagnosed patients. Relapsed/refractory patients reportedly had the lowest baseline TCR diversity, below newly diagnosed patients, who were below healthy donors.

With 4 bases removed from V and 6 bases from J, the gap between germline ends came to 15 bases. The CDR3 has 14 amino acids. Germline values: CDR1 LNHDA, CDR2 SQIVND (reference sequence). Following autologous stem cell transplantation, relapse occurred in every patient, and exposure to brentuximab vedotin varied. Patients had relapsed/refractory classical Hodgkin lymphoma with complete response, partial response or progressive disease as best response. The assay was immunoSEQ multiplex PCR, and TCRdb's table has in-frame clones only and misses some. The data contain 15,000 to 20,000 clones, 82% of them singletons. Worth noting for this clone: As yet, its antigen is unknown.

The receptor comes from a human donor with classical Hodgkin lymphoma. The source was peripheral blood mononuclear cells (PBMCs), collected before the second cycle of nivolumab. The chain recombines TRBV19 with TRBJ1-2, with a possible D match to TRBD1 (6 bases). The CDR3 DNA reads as TGTGCCAGTAGTAGGTGGACAGATAGGCATGGCTACACCTTC. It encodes CASSRWTDRHGYTF.